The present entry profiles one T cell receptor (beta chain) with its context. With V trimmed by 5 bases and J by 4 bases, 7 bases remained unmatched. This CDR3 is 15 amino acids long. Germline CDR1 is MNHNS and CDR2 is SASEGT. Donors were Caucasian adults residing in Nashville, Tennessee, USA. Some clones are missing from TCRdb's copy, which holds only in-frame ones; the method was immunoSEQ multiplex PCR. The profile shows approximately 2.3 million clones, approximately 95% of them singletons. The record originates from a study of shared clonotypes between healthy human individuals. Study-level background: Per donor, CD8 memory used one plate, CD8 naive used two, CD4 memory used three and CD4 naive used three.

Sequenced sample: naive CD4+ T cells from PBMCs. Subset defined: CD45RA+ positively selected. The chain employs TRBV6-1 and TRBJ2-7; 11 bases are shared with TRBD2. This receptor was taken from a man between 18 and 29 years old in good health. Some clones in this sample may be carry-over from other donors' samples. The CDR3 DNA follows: TGTGCCAGCAGTACTGGGGGACTAGCGGTATACGAGCAGTACTTC. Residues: CASSTGGLAVYEQYF.